This TCR beta chain was obtained from a study of T-cell memory formation after mild COVID-19. MiXCR, run by TCRdb on the 5' RACE reads, gives a single entry per CDR3 protein. The data contain around 250,000 distinct CDR3 sequences, around 15% of them singletons. To note about this clonotype: Its cognate antigen is unknown.

General study findings and limits: Mainly CM and EM harbored the contracting CD4+ clones; mainly EMRA harbored the CD8+ ones. Nothing showed for sure that second-wave clones peaking on day 37 were SARS-CoV-2 specific. Memory from before infection featured some responding clones, which suggests cross-reactive memory joined.

The source material was PBMCs or a T cell subset sorted from them (not recorded which). This clonotype was sampled from a man younger than 35 who had mild COVID-19 (a few samples of this study predate the infection). Cell type and time point are not known.

CDR3 sequence (DNA): TGTGCCAGCCGCGGACGGGACTCCTCCTATAATTCACCCCTCCACTTT. It specifies CASRGRDSSYNSPLHF. J is TRBJ1-6 and V is TRBV25-1; D is possibly TRBD1 (5 bases). The V end lost 8 bases, the J end lost 0 bases, and 14 bases lay between the germline ends. This CDR3 contains 16 residues. The germline gives CDR1 MGHDK, CDR2 SYGVNS.